Listed here is a single T cell receptor (beta chain). These data belong to a study of Ad26.COV2.S vaccination and SARS-CoV-2 variants. Study overall: Intramuscularly, Ad26.COV2.S was given either once or twice, 56 days apart.

Sequencing was performed with immunoSEQ multiplex PCR; in TCRdb, only in-frame clones are kept and a portion is missing. The repertoire consists of about 410,000 clones, with 89% occurring once and the leading ten covering around 1.9%. Sample treatment: some 19 received Ad26.COV2.S at low or high dose, single or two shots; 5 received placebo; per-sample allocation not given. Samples were taken on day 63 after the first vaccine or placebo injection. Donor was an adult aged 18-55 years in Boston. Sequences were derived from peripheral blood, sampled in a trial of Ad26.COV2.S vaccine versus placebo. The clonotype comes from a person aged 18-65 years who received the Ad26.COV2.S COVID-19 vaccine or a placebo.

The DNA of the CDR3 is TGTGCCAGCGGAATTGGAGTACTGTTTTTT. This sequence encodes CASGIGVLFF. V is TRBV2 and J is TRBJ1-4; D not resolved. Germline CDR1 SNHLY, CDR2 FYNNEI. Trimming took off 8 bases at V and 13 bases at J, with 11 bases between the two ends. The CDR3 totals 10 residues.